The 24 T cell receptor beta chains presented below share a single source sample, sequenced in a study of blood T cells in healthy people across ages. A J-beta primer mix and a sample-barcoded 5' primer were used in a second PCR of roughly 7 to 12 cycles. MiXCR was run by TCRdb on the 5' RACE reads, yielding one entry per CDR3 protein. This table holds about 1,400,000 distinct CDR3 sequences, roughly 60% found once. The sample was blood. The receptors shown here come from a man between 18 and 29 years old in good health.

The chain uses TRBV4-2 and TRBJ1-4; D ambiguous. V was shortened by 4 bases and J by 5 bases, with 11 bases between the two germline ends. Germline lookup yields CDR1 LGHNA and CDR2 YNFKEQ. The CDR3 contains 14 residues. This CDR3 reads CASSPTDGNEKLFF. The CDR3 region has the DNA TGTGCCAGCAGCCCTACGGACGGGAATGAAAAACTGTTTTTT.

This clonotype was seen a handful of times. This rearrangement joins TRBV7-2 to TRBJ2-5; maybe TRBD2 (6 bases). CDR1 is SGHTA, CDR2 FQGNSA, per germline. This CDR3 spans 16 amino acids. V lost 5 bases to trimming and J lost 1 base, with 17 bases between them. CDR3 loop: CASSTRPGTFQETQYF. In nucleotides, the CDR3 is TGTGCCAGCAGCACCCGACCTGGGACTTTCCAAGAGACCCAGTACTTC.

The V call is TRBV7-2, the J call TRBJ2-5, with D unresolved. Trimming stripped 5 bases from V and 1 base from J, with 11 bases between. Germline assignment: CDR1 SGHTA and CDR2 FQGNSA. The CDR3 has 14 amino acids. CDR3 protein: CASSRRHSQETQYF. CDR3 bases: TGTGCCAGCAGCCGTAGACATTCCCAAGAGACCCAGTACTTC. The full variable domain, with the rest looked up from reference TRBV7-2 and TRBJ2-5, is GAGVSQSPSNKVTEKGKDVELRCDPISGHTALYWYRQSLGQGLEFLIYFQGNSAPDKSGLPSDRFSAERTGGSVSTLTIQRTQQEDSAVYLCASSRRHSQETQYFGPGTRLLVL.

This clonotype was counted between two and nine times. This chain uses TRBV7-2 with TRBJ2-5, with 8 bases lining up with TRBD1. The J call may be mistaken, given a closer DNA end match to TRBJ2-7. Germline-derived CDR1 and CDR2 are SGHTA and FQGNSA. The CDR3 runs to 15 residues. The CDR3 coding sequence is TGTGCCAGCAGCCCAAATGGACAGGGTGGTTACGAGCAGTACTTC. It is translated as CASSPNGQGGYEQYF.

CDR3 bases: TGCAGTGCTAGGAGCCCAGGGAGCTCCTACAATGAGCAGTTCTTC. Its translation is CSARSPGSSYNEQFF. The rearrangement uses TRBV20-1 and TRBJ2-1; D possibly uses TRBD1 or TRBD2 (5 bases each). V lost 3 bases, J lost 0 bases, and 12 bases lay in between. Germline CDR1 reads DFQATT; CDR2 reads SNEGSKA (reference sequence). This CDR3 is 15 amino acids long.

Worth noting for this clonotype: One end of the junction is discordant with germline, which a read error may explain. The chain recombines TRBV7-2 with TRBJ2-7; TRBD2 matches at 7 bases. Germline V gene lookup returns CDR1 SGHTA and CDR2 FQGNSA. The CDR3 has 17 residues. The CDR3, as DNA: TGTGCCAGCAGTGCCCAGGCGGGGGACTACGCCTCCGACGAGCAGTACTTC. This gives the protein CASSAQAGDYASDEQYF.

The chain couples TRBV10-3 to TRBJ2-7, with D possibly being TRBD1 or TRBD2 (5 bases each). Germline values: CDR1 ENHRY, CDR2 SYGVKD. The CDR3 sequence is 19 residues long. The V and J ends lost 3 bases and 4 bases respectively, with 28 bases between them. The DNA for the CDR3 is TGTGCCATCAGTGAAGGCCCCACAAGGGACGGACGAAATACTTACGAGCAGTACTTC. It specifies CAISEGPTRDGRNTYEQYF.

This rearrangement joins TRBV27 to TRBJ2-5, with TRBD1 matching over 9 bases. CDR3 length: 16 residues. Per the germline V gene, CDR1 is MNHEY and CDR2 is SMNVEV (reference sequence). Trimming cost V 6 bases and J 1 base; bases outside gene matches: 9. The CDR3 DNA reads TGTGCCAGCAGCACCAACAGGGGGCCGATCCAAGAGACCCAGTACTTC. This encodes CASSTNRGPIQETQYF.

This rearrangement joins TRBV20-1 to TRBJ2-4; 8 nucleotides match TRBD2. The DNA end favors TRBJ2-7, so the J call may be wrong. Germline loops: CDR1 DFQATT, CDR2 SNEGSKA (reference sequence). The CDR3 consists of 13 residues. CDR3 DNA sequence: TGCAGTGCTAGGACTAGCGACACCTACGAGCAGTACTTC. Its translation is CSARTSDTYEQYF.

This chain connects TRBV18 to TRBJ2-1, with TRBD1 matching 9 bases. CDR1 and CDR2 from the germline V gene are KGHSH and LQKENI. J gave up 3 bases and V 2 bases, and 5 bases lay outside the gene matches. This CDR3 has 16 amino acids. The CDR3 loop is CASSPSEGQGYNEQFF. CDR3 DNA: TGTGCCAGCTCACCAAGCGAGGGACAGGGCTACAATGAGCAGTTCTTC.

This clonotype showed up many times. The CDR3, as DNA: TGTGCCAGCAGCCAAGGAAGTAAGGGCAACTCTCAGCCCCAGCATTTT. As protein: CASSQGSKGNSQPQHF. V and J are TRBV3-1 and TRBJ1-5; no reliable D call. The V end was cut by 1 base, the J end by 6 bases, with 16 bases between. The germline gives CDR1 LGHDT, CDR2 YNNKEL (reference sequence). The length of the CDR3 is 16 residues.

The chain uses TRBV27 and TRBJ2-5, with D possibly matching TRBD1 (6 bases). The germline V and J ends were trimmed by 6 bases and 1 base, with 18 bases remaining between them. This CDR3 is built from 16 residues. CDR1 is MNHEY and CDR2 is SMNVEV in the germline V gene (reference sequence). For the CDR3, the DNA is TGTGCCAGCAGCCACAGGGCCCAGACAGTCCAAGAGACCCAGTACTTC. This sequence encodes CASSHRAQTVQETQYF.

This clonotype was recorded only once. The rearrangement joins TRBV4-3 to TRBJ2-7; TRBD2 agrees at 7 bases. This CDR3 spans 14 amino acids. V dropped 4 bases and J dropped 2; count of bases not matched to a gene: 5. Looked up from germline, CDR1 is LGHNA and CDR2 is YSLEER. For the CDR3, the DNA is TGCGCCAGCAGCCCCGGGGAGGGCGCCTACGAGCAGTACTTC. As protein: CASSPGEGAYEQYF.

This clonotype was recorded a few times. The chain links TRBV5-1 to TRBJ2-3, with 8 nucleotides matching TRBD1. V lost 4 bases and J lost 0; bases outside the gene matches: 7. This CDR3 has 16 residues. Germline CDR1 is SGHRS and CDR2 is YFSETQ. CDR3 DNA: TGCGCCAGCAGCCACCGGACAGGGACAAGCACAGATACGCAGTATTTT. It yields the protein CASSHRTGTSTDTQYF. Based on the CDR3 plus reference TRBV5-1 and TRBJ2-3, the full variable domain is KAGVTQTPRYLIKTRGQQVTLSCSPISGHRSVSWYQQTPGQGLQFLFEYFSETQRNKGNFPGRFSGRQFSNSRSEMNVSTLELGDSALYLCASSHRTGTSTDTQYFGPGTRLTVL.

Here the CDR3 DNA reads TGTGCCAGCATCGCAGCGGGAGGGCGGGGCATTCAGTACTTC. Protein: CASIAAGGRGIQYF. This rearrangement joins TRBV6-5 to TRBJ2-4; 10 nucleotides line up with TRBD2. The CDR3 is 14 amino acids. Trimming took 7 bases from V and 9 from J; bases not matched to a gene: 9. Germline CDR1 and CDR2: MNHEY and SVGAGI.

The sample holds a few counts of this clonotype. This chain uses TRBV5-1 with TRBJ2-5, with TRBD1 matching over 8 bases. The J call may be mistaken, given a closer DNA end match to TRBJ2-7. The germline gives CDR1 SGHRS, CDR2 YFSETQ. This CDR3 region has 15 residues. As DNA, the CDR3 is TGCGCCAGCAGCTTGGCTACGACAGGGGTGGACGAGCAGTACTTC. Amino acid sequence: CASSLATTGVDEQYF.

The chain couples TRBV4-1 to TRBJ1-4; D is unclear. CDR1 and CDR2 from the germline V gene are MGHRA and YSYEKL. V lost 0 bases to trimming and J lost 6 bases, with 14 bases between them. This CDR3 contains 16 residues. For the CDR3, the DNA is TGCGCCAGCAGCCAAGAAGTTGTGGCGGGAGATGAAAAACTGTTTTTT. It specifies CASSQEVVAGDEKLFF.

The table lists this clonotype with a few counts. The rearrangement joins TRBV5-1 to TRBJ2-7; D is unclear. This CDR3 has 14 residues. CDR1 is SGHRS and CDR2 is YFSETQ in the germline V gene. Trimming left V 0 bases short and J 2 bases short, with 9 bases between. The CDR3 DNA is TGCGCCAGCAGCTTGGTCGGGTCCACCTACGAGCAGTACTTC. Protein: CASSLVGSTYEQYF.

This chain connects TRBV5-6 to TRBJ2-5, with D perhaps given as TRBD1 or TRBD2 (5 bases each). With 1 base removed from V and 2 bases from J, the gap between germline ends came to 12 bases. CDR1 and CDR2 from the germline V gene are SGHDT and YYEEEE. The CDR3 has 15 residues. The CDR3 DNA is TGTGCCAGCAGCTTGAGCGGTCCAGGGCAAGAGACCCAGTACTTC. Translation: CASSLSGPGQETQYF. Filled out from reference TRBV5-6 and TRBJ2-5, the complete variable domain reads DAGVTQSPTHLIKTRGQQVTLRCSPKSGHDTVSWYQQALGQGPQFIFQYYEEEERQRGNFPDRFSGHQFPNYSSELNVNALLLGDSALYLCASSLSGPGQETQYFGPGTRLLVL.

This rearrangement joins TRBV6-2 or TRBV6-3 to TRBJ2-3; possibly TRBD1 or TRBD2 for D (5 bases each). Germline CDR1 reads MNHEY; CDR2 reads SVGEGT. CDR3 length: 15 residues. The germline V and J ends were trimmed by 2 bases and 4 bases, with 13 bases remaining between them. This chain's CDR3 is CASSYEGLASDTQYF. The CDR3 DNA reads TGTGCCAGCAGTTACGAGGGGCTAGCCTCAGATACGCAGTATTTT.

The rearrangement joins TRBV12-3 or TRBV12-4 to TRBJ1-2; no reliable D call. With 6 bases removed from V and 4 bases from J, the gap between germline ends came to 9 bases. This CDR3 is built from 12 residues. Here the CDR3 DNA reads TGTGCCAGCAGAAGCGTTGTCTATGGCTACACCTTC. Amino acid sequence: CASRSVVYGYTF.

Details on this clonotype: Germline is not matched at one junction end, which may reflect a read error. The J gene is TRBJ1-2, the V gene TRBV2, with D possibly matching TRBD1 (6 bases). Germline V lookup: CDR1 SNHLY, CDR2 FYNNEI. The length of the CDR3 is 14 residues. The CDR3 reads CVSTGDITNYGYTF. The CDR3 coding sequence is TGTGTCAGCACGGGGGACATAACTAACTATGGCTACACCTTC.

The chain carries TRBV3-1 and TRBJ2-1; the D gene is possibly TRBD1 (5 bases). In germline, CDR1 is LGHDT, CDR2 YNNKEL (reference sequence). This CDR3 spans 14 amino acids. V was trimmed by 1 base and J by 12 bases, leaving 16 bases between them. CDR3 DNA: TGTGCCAGCAGCCAAGCTCCGGGCTCCCAGGGGCAGTTCTTC. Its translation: CASSQAPGSQGQFF.

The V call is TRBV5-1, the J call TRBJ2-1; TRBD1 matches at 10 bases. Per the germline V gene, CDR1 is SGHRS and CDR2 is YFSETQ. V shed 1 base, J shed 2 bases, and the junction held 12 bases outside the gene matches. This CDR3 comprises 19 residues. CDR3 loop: CASSLLESIGTGAYNEQFF. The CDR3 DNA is TGCGCCAGCAGCTTGCTGGAGTCGATCGGGACAGGGGCCTACAATGAGCAGTTCTTC.